This T cell receptor beta chain appears in the sequencing data of a study of T cells in localized non-small cell lung cancer. Notes on the study in general: Paired adjacent lung recovered a median approximately 57 of the top 100 tumor clones.

A word on this clone: What it recognizes is unknown.

Trimming removed 0 bases from V and 2 bases from J, with 10 bases in between. The germline V gene encodes CDR1 SGHRS and CDR2 YFSETQ. CDR3 size: 15 residues. Sequencing used immunoSEQ multiplex PCR; TCRdb keeps in-frame clones, though not all of them. The table shows roughly 2,100 clones, with 27% occurring only once. The chain combines TRBV5-1 with TRBJ2-3, with D possibly being TRBD1 (5 bases). The sequence derives from a male donor aged 60 or older with stage II lung adenocarcinoma. Sequencing was performed on normal lung tissue next to the tumor, taken before any cancer treatment. The CDR3 loop reads CASSLAGFLTDTQYF. CDR3 nucleotide sequence: TGCGCCAGCAGCTTGGCAGGGTTTCTCACAGATACGCAGTATTTT.